Each of the 32 T cell receptor beta chains below was sequenced from the same sample in a study of blood T cell repertoires in COVID-19 (dated by TCRdb to 2020 to 2022). The library relied on the immunoSEQ multiplex PCR assay. Held by TCRdb, this immuneACCESS table contains in-frame sequences only and omits some clones. Under half of the omission traces to an unresolved V gene where checked; the cause of the rest is unknown. Counted in this sample were about 200,000 clones; roughly 77% of them appeared once. Around 6% of the sample is taken by the ten largest. Sequencing used peripheral blood. These receptors all come from a woman aged 40 to 50 with COVID-19, enrolled during active disease.

Note on this clone: Other DNA sequences in this sample translate to the same CDR3. This rearrangement joins TRBV6-5 to TRBJ2-7; D possibly corresponds to TRBD1 (6 bases). This CDR3 contains 12 residues. The V end was cut by 6 bases, the J end by 7 bases, with 13 bases between. Germline V gives CDR1 MNHEY, CDR2 SVGAGI. CDR3 DNA sequence: TGTGCCAGCAGACAGGGTTCAAGAGAGCAGTACTTC. Amino acid sequence: CASRQGSREQYF.

As to this clone: Additional DNA sequences in this sample encode the identical CDR3. This chain links TRBV7-2 with TRBJ1-1; TRBD1 matches 11 bases. The CDR3 runs to 15 residues. Germline loops: CDR1 SGHTA, CDR2 FQGNSA. V shed 3 bases and J 2 bases; nucleotides not matched to a gene: 2. CDR3 nucleotides: TGTGCCAGCAGCTTCGGGACAGGGGGAAACACTGAAGCTTTCTTT. This encodes CASSFGTGGNTEAFF.

The gene calls are TRBV20-1 and TRBJ2-1; the D is unclear. V lost 3 bases and J 3 bases, leaving 12 bases between the germline ends. The CDR3 runs 14 residues. From germline, CDR1 is DFQATT and CDR2 SNEGSKA (reference sequence). The CDR3 here is CSASRGELYNEQFF. The CDR3 region has the DNA TGCAGTGCTAGTCGCGGAGAACTCTACAATGAGCAGTTCTTC.

This clone has just a few counts. The J gene is TRBJ1-6, the V gene TRBV6-5, with 7 positions matching TRBD1. CDR3 length equals 14 residues. V lost 6 bases, J lost 7 bases, and 6 bases stayed unmatched. Germline V gene lookup returns CDR1 MNHEY and CDR2 SVGAGI. The chain's CDR3 is CASRDGTDNSPLHF. CDR3 in DNA: TGTGCCAGCAGAGATGGGACAGACAATTCACCCCTCCACTTT.

V gene TRBV7-9 combines with J gene TRBJ2-3; a possible D gene is TRBD1 (5 bases). Deletions cut 3 bases from V and 4 bases from J, with 11 bases between. This CDR3 comprises 14 residues. The germline V gene encodes CDR1 SEHNR and CDR2 FQNEAQ (reference sequence). CDR3 bases: TGTGCCAGCAGCTTTGGGCAGGGTCCAGATACGCAGTATTTT. Translated, it gives CASSFGQGPDTQYF.

The chain uses TRBV2 and TRBJ1-5, with a tentative D call TRBD1 (5 bases). Looked up from germline, CDR1 is SNHLY and CDR2 is FYNNEI. V gave up 5 bases and J gave up 2 bases, with 7 bases separating them. There are 13 residues in the CDR3. The CDR3 DNA reads as TGTGCCAGCAGTCCGGGGGGCAATCAGCCCCAGCATTTT. This translates into CASSPGGNQPQHF. The full variable domain, in which reference TRBV2 and TRBJ1-5 provide the parts outside the CDR3, is EPEVTQTPSHQVTQMGQEVILRCVPISNHLYFYWYRQILGQKVEFLVSFYNNEISEKSEIFDDQFSVERPDGSNFTLKIRSTKLEDSAMYFCASSPGGNQPQHFGDGTRLSIL.

The rearrangement joins TRBV6-6 to TRBJ1-1; no clear D gene. Germline V gives CDR1 MNHNY, CDR2 SVGAGI (reference sequence). With 7 bases removed from V and 1 base from J, the gap between germline ends came to 10 bases. The CDR3 totals 13 residues. The CDR3 DNA reads TGTGCCAGCAATACTCAGGAGAACACTGAAGCTTTCTTT. Translating it yields CASNTQENTEAFF.

V usage is TRBV18 and J usage is TRBJ2-2; 8 nucleotides align to TRBD1. Germline trimming cut 6 bases from V and 3 bases from J; bases unmatched to any gene: 6. Germline CDR1 reads KGHSH; CDR2 reads LQKENI. The CDR3 has 15 residues. The CDR3 protein is CASSRQGTDTGELFF. CDR3 sequence (DNA): TGTGCCAGCTCCCGACAGGGGACGGACACCGGGGAGCTGTTTTTT.

This clone was seen only a few times. V usage is TRBV5-1 and J usage is TRBJ1-6, with 7 bases that match TRBD1. Germline-derived CDR1 and CDR2 are SGHRS and YFSETQ. The ends lost 2 bases at V and 6 bases at J; junction bases unmatched: 2. This CDR3 comprises 14 residues. DNA for the CDR3: TGCGCCAGCAGCTTTGGACAGGCTAATTCACCCCTCCACTTT. It is translated as CASSFGQANSPLHF.

The V and J genes are TRBV3-1 (or the pseudogene TRBV3-2) and TRBJ2-2, with 7 positions matching TRBD2. The germline V gene has CDR1 LGHDT and CDR2 YNNKEL (reference sequence). The CDR3 is 17 residues long. The junction had 13 bases not matched to a gene; V was cut back by 4 bases and J by 5 bases. The CDR3 nucleotides are TGTGCCAGCAGCCTTACCTGGGGCGGTAGCGGGACCGGGGAGCTGTTTTTT. As protein: CASSLTWGGSGTGELFF.

The gene calls are TRBV11-3 and TRBJ2-6; D not certain. The germline V and J ends were trimmed by 1 base and 0 bases, with 7 bases remaining between them. CDR3 length: 16 residues. CDR1 is SGHNT and CDR2 is YENEEA in the germline V gene. Here the CDR3 reads CASSLGASSGANVLTF. In DNA form, the CDR3 reads TGTGCCAGCAGCTTAGGGGCGAGCTCTGGGGCCAACGTCCTGACTTTC. The whole variable domain, remainder taken from reference TRBV11-3 and TRBJ2-6, is EAGVVQSPRYKIIEKKQPVAFWCNPISGHNTLYWYLQNLGQGPELLIRYENEEAVDDSQLPKDRFSAERLKGVDSTLKIQPAELGDSAVYLCASSLGASSGANVLTFGAGSRLTVL.

J is TRBJ2-5 and V is TRBV12-3 or TRBV12-4; D remains unclear. The CDR3 has 13 amino acids. V was cut by 0 bases and J by 5 bases, with 7 bases left in between. This CDR3 is CASSLAVRETQYF. CDR3 bases: TGTGCCAGCAGTTTAGCTGTGCGGGAGACCCAGTACTTC.

V gene TRBV2 combines with J gene TRBJ2-1; weak D call: TRBD2 (6 bases). The V gene lost 5 bases and the J gene lost 4 bases, with 21 bases spanning the gap. This CDR3 region has 17 residues. The V gene's germline CDR1 is SNHLY and CDR2 FYNNEI. The CDR3 DNA reads as TGTGCCAGCAGTTACCGGGACTCCACCCTCCTATACAATGAGCAGTTCTTC. Its translation: CASSYRDSTLLYNEQFF.

This sequence joins TRBV23-1 and TRBJ2-3, with 7 nucleotides matching TRBD2. TRBV23-1 is noted as an ORF with a role that remains uncertain. The CDR3 spans 13 residues. The ends lost 5 bases at V and 3 bases at J; junction bases unmatched: 2. CDR3 DNA: TGCGCCAGCAGTAGGGAGGGAACAGATACGCAGTATTTT. Translation gives CASSREGTDTQYF.

The chain employs TRBV5-5 and TRBJ1-6; D not certain. The CDR3 covers 15 residues. Trimming took 0 bases from V and 10 from J, leaving 14 bases between them. The germline gives CDR1 SGHKS, CDR2 YYEKEE (reference sequence). CDR3 residues: CASSLGPGLGSPLHF. For the CDR3, the DNA is TGTGCCAGCAGCTTGGGTCCGGGGTTGGGGTCACCCCTCCACTTT.

V and J are TRBV5-4 and TRBJ1-3, with TRBD1 matching over 8 bases. The V gene end was trimmed by 2 bases and the J gene end by 2 bases; junction bases not matched to a gene: 3. From germline, CDR1 is SGHNT and CDR2 YYREEE (reference sequence). This CDR3 comprises 15 residues. The CDR3 coding sequence is TGTGCCAGCAGCTTCGCGACAGGGGCTGGAAACACCATATATTTT. Translation gives CASSFATGAGNTIYF. The complete variable domain, with remaining parts taken from reference TRBV5-4 and TRBJ1-3, reads ETGVTQSPTHLIKTRGQQVTLRCSSQSGHNTVSWYQQALGQGPQFIFQYYREEENGRGNFPPRFSGLQFPNYSSELNVNALELDDSALYLCASSFATGAGNTIYFGEGSWLTVV.

This clone was recorded a few times. This chain links TRBV9 with TRBJ1-2, with 7 bases identical to TRBD1. The CDR3 loop spans 12 amino acids. With V trimmed by 3 bases and J by 7 bases, 3 bases remained unmatched. CDR1 SGDLS and CDR2 YYNGEE come from the germline V gene. Here the CDR3 DNA reads TGTGCCAGCAGCGAGACAGGGTTTGGCTACACCTTC. Amino acids: CASSETGFGYTF. The full variable domain, in which reference TRBV9 and TRBJ1-2 provide the parts outside the CDR3, is DSGVTQTPKHLITATGQRVTLRCSPRSGDLSVYWYQQSLDQGLQFLIQYYNGEERAKGNILERFSAQQFPDLHSELNLSSLELGDSALYFCASSETGFGYTFGSGTRLTVV.

This chain links TRBV2 with TRBJ2-2; TRBD1 matches at 10 bases. The CDR3 sequence is 15 residues long. The V gene's germline CDR1 is SNHLY and CDR2 FYNNEI. With V trimmed by 4 bases and J by 5 bases, 4 bases remained unmatched. The CDR3 nucleotides read TGTGCCAGCAGTGCCGGGACAGGGGTAACCGGGGAGCTGTTTTTT. It encodes CASSAGTGVTGELFF.

This rearrangement joins TRBV7-2 to TRBJ2-5, with 9 bases matching TRBD2. Trimming at V came to 5 bases and at J to 5 bases, leaving 18 bases not matched to a gene. The CDR3 length is 18 residues. Looked up from germline, CDR1 is SGHTA and CDR2 is FQGNSA. CDR3 loop: CASSPSRPGLANPETQYF. CDR3 coding DNA: TGTGCCAGCAGCCCTTCCCGACCGGGACTAGCTAATCCGGAGACCCAGTACTTC. The full variable domain, its missing parts supplied by reference TRBV7-2 and TRBJ2-5, is GAGVSQSPSNKVTEKGKDVELRCDPISGHTALYWYRQSLGQGLEFLIYFQGNSAPDKSGLPSDRFSAERTGGSVSTLTIQRTQQEDSAVYLCASSPSRPGLANPETQYFGPGTRLLVL.

V usage is TRBV10-3 and J usage is TRBJ2-3; maybe TRBD2 (6 bases). Looked up from germline, CDR1 is ENHRY and CDR2 is SYGVKD. The length of the CDR3 is 15 residues. V was clipped by 4 bases and J by 1 base, with 12 bases between them. CDR3 protein: CAISVSGHGTDTQYF. The CDR3 DNA follows: TGTGCCATCAGTGTGAGCGGGCACGGCACAGATACGCAGTATTTT.

This clone has a single count. The CDR3 loop is CASSLGQGARETQYF. CDR3 sequence (DNA): TGTGCCAGCAGCTTAGGACAGGGGGCTCGAGAGACCCAGTACTTC. The chain joins TRBV7-8 to TRBJ2-5; TRBD1 aligns across 10 bases. The CDR3 covers 15 residues. The germline gives CDR1 SGHVS, CDR2 FQNEAQ. Germline trimming cut 1 base from V and 4 bases from J; bases unmatched to any gene: 3.

This clone appeared once. The chain joins TRBV27 to TRBJ1-1; 8 bases are a match to TRBD1. With V trimmed by 5 bases and J by 1 base, 3 bases remained unmatched. The germline gives CDR1 MNHEY, CDR2 SMNVEV (reference sequence). This CDR3 region has 14 residues. The CDR3 DNA reads TGTGCCAGCAGTCAGGGGGCGCCGAACACTGAAGCTTTCTTT. Encoded protein: CASSQGAPNTEAFF.

The chain couples TRBV19 to TRBJ2-7, with D perhaps TRBD2 (6 bases). The germline V gene encodes CDR1 LNHDA and CDR2 SQIVND (reference sequence). The V and J ends lost 5 bases and 3 bases respectively, with 14 bases between them. The CDR3 is made up of 14 amino acids. The CDR3 region is CASSVTGTHYEQYF. As DNA, the CDR3 is TGTGCCAGTAGTGTCACCGGGACTCACTACGAGCAGTACTTC.

This clone came up a few times. The chain has TRBV11-3 and TRBJ1-2; 7 nucleotides agree with TRBD1. J was trimmed by 1 base and V by 6 bases; bases with no gene match: 14. Germline CDR1 is SGHNT and CDR2 is YENEEA. This CDR3 is built from 17 residues. CDR3: CASSLQGSSISNYGYTF. In DNA form, the CDR3 reads TGTGCCAGCAGTCTACAGGGGTCATCAATCAGTAACTATGGCTACACCTTC.

V is TRBV18 and J is TRBJ1-3; no definite D call. Germline-derived CDR1 and CDR2 are KGHSH and LQKENI. With 4 bases removed from V and 0 bases from J, the gap between germline ends came to 16 bases. The CDR3 spans 17 residues. CDR3 sequence: CASSQTIQLSSGNTIYF. In DNA, the CDR3 is TGTGCCAGCTCACAAACGATACAGTTGAGCTCTGGAAACACCATATATTTT.

This clone was counted a single time. This chain uses TRBV7-2 with TRBJ2-5; 15 nucleotides match TRBD2. The CDR3 is made up of 15 amino acids. Germline CDR1 reads SGHTA; CDR2 reads FQGNSA. V lost 5 bases to trimming and J lost 4 bases; unmatched junction nucleotides: 2. The CDR3 DNA reads TGTGCCAGCAGCGTGGGACTAGCGGGGGGAGAGACCCAGTACTTC. Translated, it gives CASSVGLAGGETQYF.

The chain's CDR3 is CASSRPSGAYEQYF. The CDR3, as DNA: TGTGCCAGCAGCCGGCCTAGCGGAGCCTACGAGCAGTACTTC. This chain connects TRBV7-8 to TRBJ2-7; 7 positions agree with TRBD2. Germline-derived CDR1 and CDR2 are SGHVS and FQNEAQ. The CDR3 contains 14 residues. With 5 bases clipped from V and 2 bases from J, the junction kept 6 bases outside the gene matches.

The chain uses TRBV2 and TRBJ1-5, with unresolved D. The V end lost 8 bases, the J end lost 7 bases, and 12 bases lay between the germline ends. The CDR3 length is 12 residues. Per the germline V gene, CDR1 is SNHLY and CDR2 is FYNNEI. CDR3 nucleotides: TGTGCCAGCTCACCAGGTTCACAGCCCCAGCATTTT. Translating it yields CASSPGSQPQHF.

This sequence joins TRBV27 and TRBJ2-3; no clear D gene. Germline V gives CDR1 MNHEY, CDR2 SMNVEV (reference sequence). The CDR3 loop spans 17 amino acids. V was trimmed by 6 bases and J by 2 bases, leaving 21 bases between them. CDR3 DNA sequence: TGTGCCAGCAGCAAACCCCCTAGTTTCAGTCCCACAGATACGCAGTATTTT. Its protein product is CASSKPPSFSPTDTQYF.

The rearrangement links TRBV19 to TRBJ2-7; TRBD2 is a possible D gene (5 bases). The germline CDR1 and CDR2 sequences are LNHDA and SQIVND (reference sequence). Trimming removed 11 bases from V and 2 bases from J, with 13 bases in between. The CDR3 length is 12 residues. The CDR3, as DNA: TGTGCCGTAGGGAGTTCCGCCTACGAGCAGTACTTC. Translated, it gives CAVGSSAYEQYF.

The DNA for the CDR3 is TGTGCCAGCAGTTTCCGGACAGCGCCAGCTGGAAACACCATATATTTT. Translated, it gives CASSFRTAPAGNTIYF. V and J are TRBV6-5 and TRBJ1-3; D may be TRBD1 (6 bases). The V gene's germline CDR1 is MNHEY and CDR2 SVGAGI. V lost 4 bases, J lost 2 bases, and 15 bases lay in between. CDR3 length equals 16 residues.

The rearrangement joins TRBV24-1 to TRBJ2-3; 9 nucleotides align to TRBD2. Looked up from germline, CDR1 is KGHDR and CDR2 is SFDVKD. V shed 3 bases, J shed 5 bases, and the junction held 14 bases outside the gene matches. The CDR3 is 18 residues long. The CDR3 DNA sequence: TGTGCCACCAGTGATGCTCAGGGGAGCGGGAGGATGGGAGATACGCAGTATTTT. This encodes CATSDAQGSGRMGDTQYF.